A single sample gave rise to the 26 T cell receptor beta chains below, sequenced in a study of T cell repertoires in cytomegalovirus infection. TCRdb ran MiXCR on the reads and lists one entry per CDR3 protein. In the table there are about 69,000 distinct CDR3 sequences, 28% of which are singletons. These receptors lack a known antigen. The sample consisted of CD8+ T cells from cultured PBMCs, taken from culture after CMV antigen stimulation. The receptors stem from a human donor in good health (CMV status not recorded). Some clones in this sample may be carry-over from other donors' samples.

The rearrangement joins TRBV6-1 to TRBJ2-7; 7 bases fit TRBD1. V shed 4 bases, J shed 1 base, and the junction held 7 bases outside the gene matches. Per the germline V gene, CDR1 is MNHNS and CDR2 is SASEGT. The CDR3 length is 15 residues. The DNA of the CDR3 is TGTGCCAGCAGTGCATGGGACAGTGGATCCTACGAGCAGTACTTC. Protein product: CASSAWDSGSYEQYF.

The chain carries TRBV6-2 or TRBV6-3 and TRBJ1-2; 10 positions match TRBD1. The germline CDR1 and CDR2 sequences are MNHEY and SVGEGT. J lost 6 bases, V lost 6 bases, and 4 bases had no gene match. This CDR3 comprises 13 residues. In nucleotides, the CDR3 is TGTGCCAGCAGCAGACAGGGGGCGAATGGCTACACCTTC. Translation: CASSRQGANGYTF.

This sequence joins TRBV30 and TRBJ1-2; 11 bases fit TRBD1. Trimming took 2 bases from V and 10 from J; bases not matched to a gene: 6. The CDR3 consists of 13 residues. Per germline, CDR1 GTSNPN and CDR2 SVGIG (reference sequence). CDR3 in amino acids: CAWSLTGQGDYTF. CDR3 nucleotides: TGTGCCTGGAGTCTTACGGGACAGGGGGACTACACCTTC.

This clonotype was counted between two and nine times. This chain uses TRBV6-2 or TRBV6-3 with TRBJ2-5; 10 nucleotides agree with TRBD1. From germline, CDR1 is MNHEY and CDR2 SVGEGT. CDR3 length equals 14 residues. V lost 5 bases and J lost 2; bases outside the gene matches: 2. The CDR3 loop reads CASSPGQGQETQYF. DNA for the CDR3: TGTGCCAGCAGTCCGGGACAGGGGCAAGAGACCCAGTACTTC.

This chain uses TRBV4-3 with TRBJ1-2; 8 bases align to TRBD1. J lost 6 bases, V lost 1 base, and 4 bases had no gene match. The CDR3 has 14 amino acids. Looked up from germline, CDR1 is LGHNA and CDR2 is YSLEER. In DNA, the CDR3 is TGCGCCAGCAGCCAAGGTCCAGGGGGCAATGGCTACACCTTC. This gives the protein CASSQGPGGNGYTF.

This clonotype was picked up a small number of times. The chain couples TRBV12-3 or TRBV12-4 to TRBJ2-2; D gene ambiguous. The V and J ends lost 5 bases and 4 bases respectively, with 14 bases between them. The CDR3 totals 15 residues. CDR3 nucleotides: TGTGCCAGCAGTCCCCGACCCGGGTTCACCGGGGAGCTGTTTTTT. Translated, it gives CASSPRPGFTGELFF.

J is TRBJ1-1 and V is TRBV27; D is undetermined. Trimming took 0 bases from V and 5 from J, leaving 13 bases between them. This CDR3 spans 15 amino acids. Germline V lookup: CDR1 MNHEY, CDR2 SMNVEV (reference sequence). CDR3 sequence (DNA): TGTGCCAGCAGTTTATCTCCCGACCGGCGGACTGAAGCTTTCTTT. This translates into CASSLSPDRRTEAFF.

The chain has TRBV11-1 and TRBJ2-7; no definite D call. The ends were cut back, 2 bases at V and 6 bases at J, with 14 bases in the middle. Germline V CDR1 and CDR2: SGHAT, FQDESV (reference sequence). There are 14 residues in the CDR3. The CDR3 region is CASSLSSGVSEQYF. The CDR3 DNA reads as TGTGCCAGCAGCTTAAGTAGTGGCGTCTCCGAGCAGTACTTC.

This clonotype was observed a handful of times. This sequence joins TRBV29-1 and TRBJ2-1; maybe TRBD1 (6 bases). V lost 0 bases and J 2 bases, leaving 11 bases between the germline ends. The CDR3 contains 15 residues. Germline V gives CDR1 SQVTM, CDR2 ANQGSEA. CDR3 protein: CSVEDLQGPYNEQFF. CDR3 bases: TGCAGCGTTGAAGATCTTCAGGGGCCCTACAATGAGCAGTTCTTC.

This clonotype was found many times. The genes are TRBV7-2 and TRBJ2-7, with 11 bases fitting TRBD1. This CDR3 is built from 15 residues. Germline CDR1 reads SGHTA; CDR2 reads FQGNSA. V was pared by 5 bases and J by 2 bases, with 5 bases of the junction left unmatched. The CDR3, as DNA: TGTGCCAGCAGCCAGGGACAGGGGGGTACCTACGAGCAGTACTTC. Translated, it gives CASSQGQGGTYEQYF.

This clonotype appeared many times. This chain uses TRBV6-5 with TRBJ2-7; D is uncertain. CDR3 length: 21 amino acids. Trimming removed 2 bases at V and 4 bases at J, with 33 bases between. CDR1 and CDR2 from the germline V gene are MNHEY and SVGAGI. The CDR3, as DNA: TGTGCCAGCAGTTACGGCCCTGATGTGGGAACCTCCCATCGGATCCCATACGAGCAGTACTTC. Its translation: CASSYGPDVGTSHRIPYEQYF.

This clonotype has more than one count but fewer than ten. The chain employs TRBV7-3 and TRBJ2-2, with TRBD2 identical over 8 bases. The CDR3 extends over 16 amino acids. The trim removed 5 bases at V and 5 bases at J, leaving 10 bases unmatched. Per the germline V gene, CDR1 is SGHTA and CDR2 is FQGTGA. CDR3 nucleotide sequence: TGTGCCAGCAGCGCGCCCGGGGGGGTCGGAACCGGGGAGCTGTTTTTT. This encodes CASSAPGGVGTGELFF.

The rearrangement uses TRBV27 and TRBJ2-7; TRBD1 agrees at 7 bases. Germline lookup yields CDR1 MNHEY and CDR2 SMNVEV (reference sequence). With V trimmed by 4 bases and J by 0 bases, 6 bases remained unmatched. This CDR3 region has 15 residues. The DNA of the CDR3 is TGTGCCAGCAGTTCCAGACAGGGAAGCTCCTACGAGCAGTACTTC. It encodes CASSSRQGSSYEQYF.

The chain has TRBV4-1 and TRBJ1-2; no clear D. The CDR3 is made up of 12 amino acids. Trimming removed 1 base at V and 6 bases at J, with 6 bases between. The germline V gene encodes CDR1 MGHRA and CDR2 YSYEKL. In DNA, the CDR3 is TGCGCCAGCAGCCAAGTTTCCGATGGCTACACCTTC. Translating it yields CASSQVSDGYTF.

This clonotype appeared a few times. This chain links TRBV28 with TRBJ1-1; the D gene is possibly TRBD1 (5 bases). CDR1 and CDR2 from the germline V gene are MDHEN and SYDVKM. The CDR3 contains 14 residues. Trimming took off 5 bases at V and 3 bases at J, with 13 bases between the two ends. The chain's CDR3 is CASSPLGVDTEAFF. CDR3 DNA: TGTGCCAGCAGTCCCCTGGGGGTGGACACTGAAGCTTTCTTT.

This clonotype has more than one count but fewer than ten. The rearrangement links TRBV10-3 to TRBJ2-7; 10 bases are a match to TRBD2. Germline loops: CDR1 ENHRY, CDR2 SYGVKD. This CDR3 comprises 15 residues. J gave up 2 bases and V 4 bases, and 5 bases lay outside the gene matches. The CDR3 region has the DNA TGTGCCATCAGTGGAGGACTAGCGGTGACCTACGAGCAGTACTTC. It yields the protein CAISGGLAVTYEQYF.

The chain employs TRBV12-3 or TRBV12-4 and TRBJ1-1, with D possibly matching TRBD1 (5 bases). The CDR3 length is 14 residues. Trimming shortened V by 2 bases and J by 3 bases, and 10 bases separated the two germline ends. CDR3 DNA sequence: TGTGCCAGCAGTTTAAGGGGCTCCGACACTGAAGCTTTCTTT. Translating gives CASSLRGSDTEAFF.

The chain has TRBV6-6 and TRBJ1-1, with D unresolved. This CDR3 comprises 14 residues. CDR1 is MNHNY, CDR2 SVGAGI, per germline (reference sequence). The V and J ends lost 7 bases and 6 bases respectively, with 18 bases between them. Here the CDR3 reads CASTPPERRAEAFF. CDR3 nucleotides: TGTGCCAGCACCCCCCCCGAGAGGCGGGCTGAAGCTTTCTTT.

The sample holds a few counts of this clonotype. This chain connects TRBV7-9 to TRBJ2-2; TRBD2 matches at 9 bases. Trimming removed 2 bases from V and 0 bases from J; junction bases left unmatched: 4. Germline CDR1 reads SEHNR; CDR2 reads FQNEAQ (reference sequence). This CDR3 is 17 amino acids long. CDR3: CASSLLAGNANTGELFF. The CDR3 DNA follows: TGTGCCAGCAGCTTACTAGCGGGGAACGCGAACACCGGGGAGCTGTTTTTT.

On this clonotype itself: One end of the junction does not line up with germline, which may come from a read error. The CDR3 loop reads CATSLGGREQYF. Here the CDR3 DNA reads TGTGCCACCAGCTTGGGAGGCCGCGAGCAGTACTTC. This chain joins TRBV5-6 and TRBJ2-7; TRBD2 might be the D (6 bases). Germline V gives CDR1 SGHDT, CDR2 YYEEEE. The CDR3 covers 12 residues.

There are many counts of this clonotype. In DNA, the CDR3 is TGTGCCAGCAGCTTAGAGATAGCGGAAAGCTCCTACAATGAGCAGTTCTTC. Translating it yields CASSLEIAESSYNEQFF. V gene TRBV7-2 combines with J gene TRBJ2-1; maybe TRBD2 (6 bases). CDR1 is SGHTA, CDR2 FQGNSA, per germline. This CDR3 comprises 17 residues. Trimming removed 1 base at V and 0 bases at J, with 13 bases between. The full variable domain, with the rest looked up from reference TRBV7-2 and TRBJ2-1, is GAGVSQSPSNKVTEKGKDVELRCDPISGHTALYWYRQSLGQGLEFLIYFQGNSAPDKSGLPSDRFSAERTGGSVSTLTIQRTQQEDSAVYLCASSLEIAESSYNEQFFGPGTRLTVL.

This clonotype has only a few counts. CDR3 nucleotide sequence: TGTGCCAGCAGCCAAGGGACACCTAAAATGAACACTGAAGCTTTCTTT. It yields the protein CASSQGTPKMNTEAFF. The rearrangement links TRBV7-2 to TRBJ1-1, with D tentatively TRBD1 (6 bases). The CDR3 extends over 16 amino acids. Germline values: CDR1 SGHTA, CDR2 FQGNSA. V was clipped by 5 bases and J by 0 bases, with 16 bases between them.

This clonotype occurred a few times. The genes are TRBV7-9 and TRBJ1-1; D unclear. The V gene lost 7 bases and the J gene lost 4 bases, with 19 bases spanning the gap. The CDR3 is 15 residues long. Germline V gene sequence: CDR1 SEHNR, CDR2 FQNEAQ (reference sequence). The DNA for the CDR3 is TGTGCCAGCACCTACTCGGCTATGGCAGGCACTGAAGCTTTCTTT. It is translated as CASTYSAMAGTEAFF. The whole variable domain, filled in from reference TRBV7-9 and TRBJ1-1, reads DTGVSQNPRHKITKRGQNVTFRCDPISEHNRLYWYRQTLGQGPEFLTYFQNEAQLEKSRLLSDRFSAERPKGSFSTLEIQRTEQGDSAMYLCASTYSAMAGTEAFFGQGTRLTVV.

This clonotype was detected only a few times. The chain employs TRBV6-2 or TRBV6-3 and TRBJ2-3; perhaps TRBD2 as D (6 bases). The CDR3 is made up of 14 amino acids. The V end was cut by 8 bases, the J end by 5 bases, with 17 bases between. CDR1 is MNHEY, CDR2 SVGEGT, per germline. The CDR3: CASGLYGRGDTQYF. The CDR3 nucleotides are TGTGCCAGCGGCTTGTACGGGAGAGGAGATACGCAGTATTTT.

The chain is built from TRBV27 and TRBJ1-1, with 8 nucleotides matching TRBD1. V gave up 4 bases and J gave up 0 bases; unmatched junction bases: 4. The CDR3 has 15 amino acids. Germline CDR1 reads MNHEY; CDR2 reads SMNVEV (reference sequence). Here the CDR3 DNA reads TGTGCCAGCAGTTATACAGGGGGGATGAACACTGAAGCTTTCTTT. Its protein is CASSYTGGMNTEAFF.

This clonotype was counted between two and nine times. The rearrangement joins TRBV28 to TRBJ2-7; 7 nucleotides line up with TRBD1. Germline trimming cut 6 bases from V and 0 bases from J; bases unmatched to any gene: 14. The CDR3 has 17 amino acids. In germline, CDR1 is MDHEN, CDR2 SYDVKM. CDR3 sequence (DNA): TGTGCCAGCAGCTGGCACCTGACAGGGTCGGGCTCCTACGAGCAGTACTTC. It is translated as CASSWHLTGSGSYEQYF.